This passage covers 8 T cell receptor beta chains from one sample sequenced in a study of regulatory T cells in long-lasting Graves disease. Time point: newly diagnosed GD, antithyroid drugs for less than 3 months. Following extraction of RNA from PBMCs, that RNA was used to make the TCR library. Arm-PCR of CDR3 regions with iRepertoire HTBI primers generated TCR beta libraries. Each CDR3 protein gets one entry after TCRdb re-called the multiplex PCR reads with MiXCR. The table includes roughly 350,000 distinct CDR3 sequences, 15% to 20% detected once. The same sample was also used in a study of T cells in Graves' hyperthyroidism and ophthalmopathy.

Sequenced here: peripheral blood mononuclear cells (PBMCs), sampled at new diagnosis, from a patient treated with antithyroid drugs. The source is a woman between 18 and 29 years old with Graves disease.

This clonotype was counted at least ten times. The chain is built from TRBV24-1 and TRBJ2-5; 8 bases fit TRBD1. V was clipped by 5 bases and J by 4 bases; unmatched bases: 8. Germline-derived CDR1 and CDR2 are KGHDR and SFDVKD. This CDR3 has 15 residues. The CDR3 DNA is TGTGCCACCAGTGGCAGGGGGCAGCTGGGAGAGACCCAGTACTTC. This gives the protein CATSGRGQLGETQYF.

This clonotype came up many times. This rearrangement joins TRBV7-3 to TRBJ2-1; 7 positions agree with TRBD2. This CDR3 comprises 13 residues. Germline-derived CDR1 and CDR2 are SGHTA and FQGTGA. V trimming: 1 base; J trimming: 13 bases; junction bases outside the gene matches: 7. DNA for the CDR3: TGTGCCAGCAGCTTAAGCCAGACTAGCTTACAGTTCTTC. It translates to CASSLSQTSLQFF.

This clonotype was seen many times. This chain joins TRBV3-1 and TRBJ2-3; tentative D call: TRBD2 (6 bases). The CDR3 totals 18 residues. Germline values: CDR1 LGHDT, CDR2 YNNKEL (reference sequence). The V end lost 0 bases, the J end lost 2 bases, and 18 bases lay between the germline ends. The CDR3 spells CASSQDGLAATFTDTQYF. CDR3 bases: TGTGCCAGCAGCCAAGATGGGTTAGCGGCTACGTTCACAGATACGCAGTATTTT.

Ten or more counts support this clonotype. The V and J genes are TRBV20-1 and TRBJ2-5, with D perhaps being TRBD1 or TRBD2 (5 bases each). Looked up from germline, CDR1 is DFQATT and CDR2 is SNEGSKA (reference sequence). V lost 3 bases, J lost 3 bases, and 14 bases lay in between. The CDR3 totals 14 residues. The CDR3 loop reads CSASRDDAKETQYF. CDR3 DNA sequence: TGCAGTGCTAGCCGGGACGACGCCAAAGAGACCCAGTACTTC.

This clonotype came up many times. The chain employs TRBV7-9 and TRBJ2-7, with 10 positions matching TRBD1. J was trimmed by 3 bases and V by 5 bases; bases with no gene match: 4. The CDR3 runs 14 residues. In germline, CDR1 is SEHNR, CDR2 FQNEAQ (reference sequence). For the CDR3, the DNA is TGTGCCAGCAGCCCGGGACAGGGGATCTACGAGCAGTACTTC. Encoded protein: CASSPGQGIYEQYF.

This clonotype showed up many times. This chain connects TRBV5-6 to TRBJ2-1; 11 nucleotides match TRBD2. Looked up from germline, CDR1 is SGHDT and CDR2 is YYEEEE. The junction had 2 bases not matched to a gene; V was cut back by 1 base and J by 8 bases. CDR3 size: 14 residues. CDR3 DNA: TGTGCCAGCAGCTTGACTAGCGGGAGTTATGAGCAGTTCTTC. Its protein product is CASSLTSGSYEQFF.

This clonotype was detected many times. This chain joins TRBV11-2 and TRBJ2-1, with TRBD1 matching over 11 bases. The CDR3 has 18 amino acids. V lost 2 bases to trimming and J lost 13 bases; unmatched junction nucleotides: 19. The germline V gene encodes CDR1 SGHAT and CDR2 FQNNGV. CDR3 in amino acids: CASSLLFGTGGGRSDQFF. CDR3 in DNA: TGTGCCAGCAGCTTACTCTTTGGGACAGGGGGAGGACGGTCCGATCAGTTCTTC.

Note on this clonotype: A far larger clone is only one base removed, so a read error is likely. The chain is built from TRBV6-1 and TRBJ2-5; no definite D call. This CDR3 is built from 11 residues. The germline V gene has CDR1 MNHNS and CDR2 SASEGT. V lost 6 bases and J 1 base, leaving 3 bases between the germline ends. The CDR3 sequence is CASRSQETQYF. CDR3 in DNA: TGTGCCAGCAGATCCCAAGAGACCCAGTACTTC.